These 21 T cell receptor beta chains came from one sample sequenced in a study of cytomegalovirus exposure and HLA in healthy donors. Produced via immunoSEQ multiplex PCR; TCRdb's table is partial and in-frame only. The top ten clones hold 1% to 1.5% of a sample with approximately 62,000 clones, 90% to 95% of them seen once. The sequenced material came from PBMCs. Source of these receptors: a young woman in good health and CMV-seronegative.

Here the CDR3 reads CASSSTLFVEYF. CDR3 nucleotide sequence: TGTGCCAGCAGCTCGACTCTATTCGTGGAGTACTTC. This chain links TRBV7-8 with TRBJ2-7; D unresolved. Germline V gene sequence: CDR1 SGHVS, CDR2 FQNEAQ. The CDR3 runs to 12 residues. Trimming removed 4 bases at V and 11 bases at J, with 15 bases between.

The genes are TRBV9 and TRBJ1-1; D might be TRBD1 (6 bases). V lost 3 bases and J lost 1, with 10 bases in between. Germline values: CDR1 SGDLS, CDR2 YYNGEE. The length of the CDR3 is 14 residues. In DNA form, the CDR3 reads TGTGCCAGCAGCGGACAGGTGACGAACACTGAAGCTTTCTTT. Protein product: CASSGQVTNTEAFF.

The chain joins TRBV7-2 to TRBJ2-1, with TRBD2 identical over 12 bases. Trimming took 7 bases from V and 9 from J; bases not matched to a gene: 4. CDR3 size: 13 residues. CDR1 and CDR2 from the germline V gene are SGHTA and FQGNSA. The CDR3 region has the DNA TGTGCCAGCAAGACTAGCGGGAGCGGTGAGCAGTTCTTC. Its translation: CASKTSGSGEQFF.

CDR3 in amino acids: CASSQGRAQYF. The CDR3, as DNA: TGTGCCAGCAGCCAGGGGAGGGCGCAGTACTTC. The chain uses TRBV13 and TRBJ2-7; possible D gene TRBD2, 7 bases. Germline V gene data show CDR1 as PRHDT and CDR2 as FYEKMQ (reference sequence). Trimming stripped 5 bases from V and 9 bases from J, with 11 bases between. There are 11 residues in the CDR3.

This chain joins TRBV27 and TRBJ2-2, with D possibly TRBD1 on 5 matching bases. V was trimmed by 8 bases and J by 6 bases, leaving 10 bases between them. The CDR3 length is 12 residues. Germline V lookup: CDR1 MNHEY, CDR2 SMNVEV (reference sequence). The CDR3 DNA sequence: TGTGCCAGCGAGTCAGGGTCCGGGGAGCTGTTTTTT. The encoded protein is CASESGSGELFF.

The rearrangement links TRBV15 to TRBJ1-6; 7 bases are a match to TRBD1. This CDR3 has 15 amino acids. J gave up 7 bases and V 0 bases, and 3 bases lay outside the gene matches. CDR1 is LNHNV and CDR2 is YYDKDF in the germline V gene (reference sequence). As DNA, the CDR3 is TGTGCCACCAGCAGAGATGCACAGGGGAATTCACCCCTCCACTTT. This codes for CATSRDAQGNSPLHF.

The chain links TRBV7-9 to TRBJ2-5; a weak D match, TRBD2 (5 bases). The CDR3 runs 15 residues. Germline CDR1 SEHNR, CDR2 FQNEAQ (reference sequence). Trimming took off 1 base at V and 6 bases at J, with 15 bases between the two ends. This CDR3 reads CASSLEREFGKTQYF. The CDR3 DNA sequence: TGTGCCAGCAGCTTAGAACGGGAATTCGGCAAGACCCAGTACTTC.

The genes are TRBV6-5 and TRBJ1-2; 9 positions agree with TRBD1. Germline-derived CDR1 and CDR2 are MNHEY and SVGAGI. With 0 bases clipped from V and 4 bases from J, the junction kept 3 bases outside the gene matches. CDR3 length: 15 residues. The CDR3: CASSYSTGGIYGYTF. CDR3 DNA sequence: TGTGCCAGCAGTTACTCGACAGGGGGGATCTATGGCTACACCTTC.

The chain carries TRBV5-1 and TRBJ2-7; 8 nucleotides agree with TRBD2. Germline V lookup: CDR1 SGHRS, CDR2 YFSETQ. The CDR3 runs to 16 residues. V was pared by 0 bases and J by 3 bases, with 8 bases of the junction left unmatched. The CDR3 sequence: CASSLDGAGEVYEQYF. DNA of the CDR3: TGCGCCAGCAGCTTGGATGGAGCGGGGGAAGTCTACGAGCAGTACTTC.

The chain is built from TRBV28 and TRBJ1-4; weak D call: TRBD1 (5 bases). CDR3 length: 17 residues. Between the trimmed V and J ends, which lost 1 base and 8 bases, there was a span of 20 bases. Germline V CDR1 and CDR2: MDHEN, SYDVKM. CDR3 protein: CASSLYSGHLGREKLFF. The DNA for the CDR3 is TGTGCCAGCAGTTTATATTCAGGACACCTCGGGCGGGAAAAACTGTTTTTT. Complete variable domain (other parts from reference TRBV28 and TRBJ1-4): DVKVTQSSRYLVKRTGEKVFLECVQDMDHENMFWYRQDPGLGLRLIYFSYDVKMKEKGDIPEGYSVSREKKERFSLILESASTNQTSMYLCASSLYSGHLGREKLFFGSGTQLSVL.

V usage is TRBV25-1 and J usage is TRBJ1-1, with a weak D call TRBD1 (6 bases). The CDR3 loop spans 13 amino acids. Between the trimmed V and J ends, which lost 6 bases and 7 bases, there was a span of 15 bases. CDR1 is MGHDK and CDR2 is SYGVNS in the germline V gene. CDR3 amino acids: CASSSWGRNEAFF. DNA of the CDR3: TGTGCCAGCAGCTCCTGGGGGCGGAATGAAGCTTTCTTT.

The rearrangement links TRBV28 to TRBJ1-2; TRBD1 matches 8 bases. The CDR3 loop spans 14 amino acids. V lost 7 bases, J lost 8 bases, and 12 bases stayed unmatched. Germline CDR1 and CDR2: MDHEN and SYDVKM. The CDR3 DNA is TGTGCCAGCAACCTAGGGACAGGTTTATCCGGCTACACCTTC. Protein: CASNLGTGLSGYTF.

The chain uses TRBV19 and TRBJ2-1, with 9 bases matching TRBD2. The junction had 6 bases not matched to a gene; V was cut back by 5 bases and J by 4 bases. The germline CDR1 and CDR2 sequences are LNHDA and SQIVND (reference sequence). The length of the CDR3 is 15 residues. The DNA for the CDR3 is TGTGCCAGTAGTCCGAGCGGGGGGTATTACAATGAGCAGTTCTTC. It translates to CASSPSGGYYNEQFF.

The V call is TRBV7-2, the J call TRBJ1-4; no firm D call. The CDR3 is made up of 16 amino acids. In germline, CDR1 is SGHTA, CDR2 FQGNSA. Trimming took 1 base from V and 0 from J, leaving 9 bases between them. DNA of the CDR3: TGTGCCAGCAGCTTAGACGCGGCCGCAACTAATGAAAAACTGTTTTTT. Amino acids: CASSLDAAATNEKLFF.

The V gene is TRBV20-1, the J gene TRBJ1-4; D gene unclear. The CDR3 is made up of 11 amino acids. Per germline, CDR1 DFQATT and CDR2 SNEGSKA (reference sequence). V lost 0 bases to trimming and J lost 13 bases, with 9 bases between them. The DNA for the CDR3 is TGCAGTGCTAGAGACCCCCCCAGACTGTTTTTT. Translating it yields CSARDPPRLFF.

CDR3 in DNA: TGTGCCAGCAGCTCCGGGGTCGAGCAGTACTTC. As protein: CASSSGVEQYF. This sequence joins TRBV5-5 and TRBJ2-7; TRBD2 might be the D (5 bases). The CDR3 totals 11 residues. Germline CDR1 reads SGHKS; CDR2 reads YYEKEE (reference sequence). Trimming shortened V by 3 bases and J by 6 bases, and 7 bases separated the two germline ends.

The genes are TRBV4-1 and TRBJ2-3, with 12 positions matching TRBD2. Looked up from germline, CDR1 is MGHRA and CDR2 is YSYEKL. J gave up 3 bases and V 0 bases, and 7 bases lay outside the gene matches. This CDR3 contains 18 residues. The CDR3 DNA reads as TGCGCCAGCAGCCAAGACGCTAGCGGGAGGGCCTGGACAGATACGCAGTATTTT. As protein: CASSQDASGRAWTDTQYF.

The rearrangement uses TRBV15 and TRBJ2-3, with 9 positions matching TRBD2. CDR3 length: 17 amino acids. After removal of 0 bases from V and 0 bases from J, the junction contained 4 bases not matched to a gene. Germline CDR1 and CDR2: LNHNV and YYDKDF (reference sequence). CDR3 protein: CATSRESLAGSTDTQYF. For the CDR3, the DNA is TGTGCCACCAGCAGAGAATCGCTAGCGGGAAGCACAGATACGCAGTATTTT.

This sequence joins TRBV6-6 and TRBJ1-5, with TRBD1 as a possible D gene (5 bases). Trimming left V 4 bases short and J 6 bases short, with 13 bases between. This CDR3 is 14 amino acids long. CDR1 MNHNY and CDR2 SVGAGI come from the germline V gene (reference sequence). The CDR3 region has the DNA TGTGCCAGCAGTTTTGCGGGGGGAGGTCAGCCCCAGCATTTT. Protein sequence: CASSFAGGGQPQHF.

CDR3 region: CASTRGGGNQPQHF. The CDR3 coding sequence is TGTGCCAGCACCAGGGGAGGGGGGAATCAGCCCCAGCATTTT. This sequence joins TRBV27 and TRBJ1-5; D might be TRBD1 (6 bases). The CDR3 contains 14 residues. V dropped 7 bases and J dropped 4 bases, with 14 bases sitting between them. CDR1 is MNHEY, CDR2 SMNVEV, per germline (reference sequence).

The chain joins TRBV23-1 to TRBJ1-1; D gene uncertain. TRBV23-1 is recorded as an ORF, its role being uncertain. V was cut by 0 bases and J by 5 bases, with 13 bases left in between. The length of the CDR3 is 15 residues. The CDR3 coding sequence is TGCGCCAGCAGTCAATCGGACTTAGAGTCAACTGAAGCTTTCTTT. Amino acids: CASSQSDLESTEAFF.